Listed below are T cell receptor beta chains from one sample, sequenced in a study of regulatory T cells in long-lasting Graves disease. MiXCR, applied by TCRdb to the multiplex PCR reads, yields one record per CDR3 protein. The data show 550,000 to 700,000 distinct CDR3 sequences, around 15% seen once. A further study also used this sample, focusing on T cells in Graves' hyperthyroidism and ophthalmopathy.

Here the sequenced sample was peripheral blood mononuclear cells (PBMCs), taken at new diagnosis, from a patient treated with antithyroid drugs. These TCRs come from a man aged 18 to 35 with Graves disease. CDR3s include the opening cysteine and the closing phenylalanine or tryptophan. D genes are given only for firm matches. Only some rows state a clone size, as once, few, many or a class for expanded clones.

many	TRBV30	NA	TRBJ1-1	CAWRPRNTEAFF	TGTGCCTGGAGACCCAGGAACACTGAAGCTTTCTTT
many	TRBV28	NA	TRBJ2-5	CASSLENRRGTQYF	TGTGCCAGCAGTTTAGAAAACAGGAGGGGGACCCAGTACTTC
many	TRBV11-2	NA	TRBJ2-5	CASSFPGYMQTQYF	TGTGCCAGCAGCTTCCCCGGTTATATGCAGACCCAGTACTTC
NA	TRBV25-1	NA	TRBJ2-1	CASSELNEQFF	TGTGCCAGCAGTGAACTCAATGAGCAGTTCTTC
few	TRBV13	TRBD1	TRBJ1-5	CASSLGTGGGQPQHF	TGTGCCAGCAGCTTAGGGACAGGGGGCGGGCAGCCCCAGCATTTT
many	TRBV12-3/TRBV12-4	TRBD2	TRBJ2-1	CASSFGTRNNEQFF	TGTGCCAGCAGTTTTGGGACTAGAAACAATGAGCAGTTCTTC
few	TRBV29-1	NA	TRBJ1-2	CSVEEGGDYGYTF	TGCAGCGTTGAAGAGGGGGGTGACTATGGCTACACCTTC
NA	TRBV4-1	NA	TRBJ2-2	CASSQEPAGGTGELFF	TGCGCCAGCAGCCAAGAGCCAGCGGGTGGCACCGGGGAGCTGTTTTTT
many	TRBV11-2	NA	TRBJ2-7	CASSSSPDTTYEQYF	TGTGCCAGCAGCTCCAGCCCGGACACCACCTACGAGCAGTACTTC
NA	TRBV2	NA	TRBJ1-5	CASTELLSTNQPQHF	TGTGCCAGCACGGAGCTCCTCTCCACCAATCAGCCCCAGCATTTT
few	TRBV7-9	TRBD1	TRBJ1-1	CASEGQANTEAFF	TGTGCCAGTGAAGGACAGGCGAACACTGAAGCTTTCTTT
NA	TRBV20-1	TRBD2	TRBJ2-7	CSARTSGYDEQYF	TGCAGTGCCCGGACTAGCGGCTACGACGAGCAGTACTTC